The 13 T cell receptor beta chains below were found in one sample sequenced in a study of PD-1 blockade in classical Hodgkin lymphoma. Libraries were prepared by immunoSEQ multiplex PCR; TCRdb keeps only in-frame clonotypes and omits some of them. Of 40,000 to 45,000 clones in the sample, about 74% were seen once. Each patient experienced a relapse that followed autologous stem cell transplantation, and brentuximab vedotin exposure varied. This sample comprised peripheral blood mononuclear cells (PBMCs), obtained at baseline. These receptors were collected from a human donor with classical Hodgkin lymphoma.

The CDR3 reads CASSYGSNGYTF. CDR3 DNA: TGTGCCAGCAGTTACGGTTCGAATGGCTACACCTTC. The chain employs TRBV6-6 and TRBJ1-2; D is unresolved. Per the germline V gene, CDR1 is MNHNY and CDR2 is SVGAGI (reference sequence). There are 12 residues in the CDR3. The V and J ends lost 2 bases and 6 bases respectively, with 7 bases between them.

The V and J genes are TRBV6-6 and TRBJ1-2; D is uncertain. CDR1 and CDR2 from the germline V gene are MNHNY and SVGAGI (reference sequence). CDR3 length: 13 residues. The ends were cut back, 6 bases at V and 4 bases at J, with 12 bases in the middle. This CDR3 reads CASRTVTPYGYTF. CDR3 DNA: TGTGCCAGCAGGACCGTTACCCCCTATGGCTACACCTTC.

The chain's CDR3 is CASSLGTSGFYEQYF. In DNA, the CDR3 is TGCGCCAGCAGCTTGGGGACTAGCGGATTCTACGAGCAGTACTTC. The V and J genes are TRBV5-1 and TRBJ2-7; 10 positions agree with TRBD2. Germline CDR1 SGHRS, CDR2 YFSETQ. The CDR3 covers 15 residues. The junction had 3 bases not matched to a gene; V was cut back by 0 bases and J by 3 bases.

This chain links TRBV15 with TRBJ2-1; 15 positions match TRBD2. After removal of 3 bases from V and 8 bases from J, the junction contained 5 bases not matched to a gene. The CDR3 consists of 16 residues. Germline V gene data show CDR1 as LNHNV and CDR2 as YYDKDF (reference sequence). In DNA form, the CDR3 reads TGTGCCACCAGCAGCTGGACTAGCGGGAGGGTCCATGAGCAGTTCTTC. Protein sequence: CATSSWTSGRVHEQFF.

This clone has just a few counts. CDR3 sequence: CASSGSTTEAFF. Written as DNA, the CDR3 is TGTGCCAGCTCGGGGTCGACCACTGAAGCTTTCTTT. The genes are TRBV6-5 and TRBJ1-1; unclear D gene. V lost 8 bases and J lost 4, with 11 bases in between. This CDR3 has 12 residues. Germline V gene lookup returns CDR1 MNHEY and CDR2 SVGAGI.

J is TRBJ1-1 and V is TRBV18, with D unclear. There are 15 residues in the CDR3. The V gene's germline CDR1 is KGHSH and CDR2 LQKENI. The V gene lost 6 bases and the J gene lost 3 bases, with 17 bases spanning the gap. The CDR3 spells CASSLKWEGDTEAFF. In DNA form, the CDR3 reads TGTGCCAGCTCCTTAAAATGGGAAGGTGACACTGAAGCTTTCTTT.

The chain joins TRBV28 to TRBJ2-5; a possible D gene is TRBD1 (5 bases). CDR1 is MDHEN, CDR2 SYDVKM, per germline. V was clipped by 7 bases and J by 3 bases, with 12 bases between them. CDR3 length: 13 residues. The CDR3 nucleotides read TGTGCCAGCACCCACCCAGGGAAAGAGACCCAGTACTTC. Residues: CASTHPGKETQYF.

The rearrangement joins TRBV27 to TRBJ2-7, with TRBD2 matching 13 bases. V shed 4 bases, J shed 7 bases, and the junction held 7 bases outside the gene matches. Germline CDR1 is MNHEY and CDR2 is SMNVEV (reference sequence). This CDR3 spans 15 amino acids. The CDR3 sequence: CASSSWTSGSNEQYF. CDR3 coding DNA: TGTGCCAGCAGTTCCTGGACTAGCGGGAGTAATGAGCAGTACTTC.

V and J are TRBV2 and TRBJ1-1, with TRBD1 matching 9 bases. CDR3 length: 12 residues. The V gene end was trimmed by 6 bases and the J gene end by 5 bases; junction bases not matched to a gene: 1. Germline V gene sequence: CDR1 SNHLY, CDR2 FYNNEI. CDR3 protein: CASRDRGTEAFF. CDR3 nucleotide sequence: TGTGCCAGCAGAGACAGGGGGACTGAAGCTTTCTTT.

The V call is TRBV25-1, the J call TRBJ2-3, with TRBD1 identical over 10 bases. CDR1 is MGHDK and CDR2 is SYGVNS in the germline V gene. CDR3 length: 16 amino acids. J gave up 3 bases and V 3 bases, and 6 bases lay outside the gene matches. The CDR3 is CASSDRTGGWTDTQYF. As DNA, the CDR3 is TGTGCCAGCAGTGACCGGACAGGGGGATGGACAGATACGCAGTATTTT.

This sequence joins TRBV19 and TRBJ2-5; the D gene is possibly TRBD2 (5 bases). Trimming cost V 10 bases and J 4 bases, with 13 bases left between them. There are 12 residues in the CDR3. The germline V gene has CDR1 LNHDA and CDR2 SQIVND (reference sequence). The CDR3 loop reads CATLSGGETQYF. CDR3 DNA: TGTGCCACCCTCAGTGGAGGAGAGACCCAGTACTTC. Full variable domain (remainder filled in from reference TRBV19 and TRBJ2-5): DGGITQSPKYLFRKEGQNVTLSCEQNLNHDAMYWYRQDPGQGLRLIYYSQIVNDFQKGDIAEGYSVSREKKESFPLTVTSAQKNPTAFYLCATLSGGETQYFGPGTRLLVL.

This rearrangement joins TRBV7-2 to TRBJ1-5; D not certain. The length of the CDR3 is 14 residues. Trimming removed 2 bases at V and 6 bases at J, with 11 bases between. CDR1 SGHTA and CDR2 FQGNSA come from the germline V gene. The CDR3 sequence: CASSLMGLGQPQHF. The CDR3 DNA sequence: TGTGCCAGCAGCTTAATGGGTTTAGGTCAGCCCCAGCATTTT.

The rearrangement joins TRBV7-8 to TRBJ2-5, with D tentatively TRBD1 or TRBD2 (5 bases each). V shed 1 base and J shed 4 bases, with 19 bases lying between them. Germline values: CDR1 SGHVS, CDR2 FQNEAQ. The CDR3 totals 17 residues. Here the CDR3 DNA reads TGTGCCAGCAGCTTAGGGGTGAGGGGCACGTGGCTAGAGACCCAGTACTTC. Its translation is CASSLGVRGTWLETQYF.